This entry concerns a single TCR beta chain. V was clipped by 1 base and J by 10 bases, with 10 bases between them. Germline V CDR1 and CDR2: LNHDA, SQIVND (reference sequence). The CDR3 sequence is 12 residues long. The data are from a study of blood T cell repertoires in COVID-19. The protocol was immunoSEQ multiplex PCR, while the TCRdb copy is restricted to in-frame clones and leaves out a portion. Here the sample spans around 46,000 clones, 80% to 85% being singletons. This chain uses TRBV19 with TRBJ1-2, with D unresolved. This sequence originates from a man between 65 and 80 years old with acute or convalescent COVID-19. Sequenced material: peripheral blood. The CDR3 loop reads CASSIVPGPYTF. Here the CDR3 DNA reads TGTGCCAGTAGTATAGTTCCAGGCCCCTACACCTTC. Looking up the rest from reference TRBV19 and TRBJ1-2 gives the full variable domain: DGGITQSPKYLFRKEGQNVTLSCEQNLNHDAMYWYRQDPGQGLRLIYYSQIVNDFQKGDIAEGYSVSREKKESFPLTVTSAQKNPTAFYLCASSIVPGPYTFGSGTRLTVV.